Each of the 8 T cell receptor beta chains below was sequenced from the same sample in a study of CD8+ T cells in alopecia areata. Extracted RNA was reverse transcribed, and the resulting cDNA served as sequencing template. Only in-frame clones appear in the TCRdb table, and some are missing; sequencing was by immunoSEQ multiplex PCR. The profile shows about 210,000 clones, 66% of them singletons. The treatment here: oral pan-JAK inhibitor, 5-10 mg twice daily. The sample here was CD4+ T cells sorted from blood, taken around week 42, from a patient treated with tofacitinib. The origin of the receptors is a human donor with alopecia areata.

For the CDR3, the DNA is TGTGCCAGCATCGACTTCTATGGGCTTGAGCAGTTCTTC. Residues: CASIDFYGLEQFF. The chain employs TRBV6-6 and TRBJ2-1; no clear D gene. V shed 7 bases and J shed 9 bases, with 16 bases lying between them. Germline CDR1 reads MNHNY; CDR2 reads SVGAGI (reference sequence). CDR3 length: 13 residues.

The V gene is TRBV6-1, the J gene TRBJ1-5; a possible D gene is TRBD1 (5 bases). V lost 5 bases to trimming and J lost 8 bases, with 16 bases between them. Germline V CDR1 and CDR2: MNHNS, SASEGT. CDR3 length: 14 residues. The CDR3 sequence is CASSSQTVPKPQHF. As DNA, the CDR3 is TGTGCCAGCAGTTCCCAGACAGTTCCCAAGCCCCAGCATTTT.

The chain is built from TRBV14 and TRBJ2-5; the match to TRBD2 covers 7 bases. Germline V lookup: CDR1 SGHDN, CDR2 FVKESK. CDR3 length equals 13 residues. V was clipped by 4 bases and J by 7 bases; unmatched bases: 6. The CDR3 sequence: CASSPPTGGTQYF. The DNA for the CDR3 is TGTGCCAGCAGCCCCCCGACGGGGGGGACCCAGTACTTC. The complete variable domain, with remaining parts taken from reference TRBV14 and TRBJ2-5, reads EAGVTQFPSHSVIEKGQTVTLRCDPISGHDNLYWYRRVMGKEIKFLLHFVKESKQDESGMPNNRFLAERTGGTYSTLKVQPAELEDSGVYFCASSPPTGGTQYFGPGTRLLVL.

Here the CDR3 DNA reads TGTGCCAGCAGCCGGGCTTCGGATGAAAAACTGTTTTTT. Protein sequence: CASSRASDEKLFF. This chain links TRBV14 with TRBJ1-4; no clear D. Germline CDR1 is SGHDN and CDR2 is FVKESK. This CDR3 is 13 amino acids long. Trimming cost V 4 bases and J 6 bases, with 9 bases left between them.

This clone was counted at least ten times. The chain recombines TRBV7-9 with TRBJ2-3; TRBD2 agrees at 7 bases. The CDR3 totals 15 residues. CDR1 and CDR2 from the germline V gene are SEHNR and FQNEAQ (reference sequence). Germline trimming cut 5 bases from V and 4 bases from J; bases unmatched to any gene: 9. The CDR3 here is CASSNPAGLADTQYF. The CDR3 region has the DNA TGTGCCAGCAGCAACCCAGCGGGACTTGCAGATACGCAGTATTTT. The full variable domain, with the rest looked up from reference TRBV7-9 and TRBJ2-3, is DTGVSQNPRHKITKRGQNVTFRCDPISEHNRLYWYRQTLGQGPEFLTYFQNEAQLEKSRLLSDRFSAERPKGSFSTLEIQRTEQGDSAMYLCASSNPAGLADTQYFGPGTRLTVL.

The rearrangement uses TRBV5-1 and TRBJ1-1, with D perhaps matching TRBD1 (6 bases). Deletions cut 5 bases from V and 0 bases from J, with 11 bases between. The CDR3 runs to 14 residues. Germline V gene sequence: CDR1 SGHRS, CDR2 YFSETQ. The CDR3 loop is CASSRGDLNTEAFF. The CDR3 bases are TGCGCCAGCAGTAGGGGGGACCTGAACACTGAAGCTTTCTTT.

The V gene is TRBV30, the J gene TRBJ1-1; D is unclear. CDR1 is GTSNPN and CDR2 is SVGIG in the germline V gene (reference sequence). Trimming took 1 base from V and 7 from J, leaving 10 bases between them. This CDR3 is 12 amino acids long. This CDR3 reads CAWSDRSLEAFF. In nucleotides, the CDR3 is TGTGCCTGGAGTGATAGATCACTTGAAGCTTTCTTT.

At least ten counts were recorded for this clone. The chain uses TRBV6-1 and TRBJ1-5, with D uncertain. There are 14 residues in the CDR3. Deletions cut 3 bases from V and 5 bases from J, with 11 bases between. The germline gives CDR1 MNHNS, CDR2 SASEGT. CDR3 DNA sequence: TGTGCCAGCAGTGATGACGGGATCTATCAGCCCCAGCATTTT. It encodes CASSDDGIYQPQHF.